This TCR beta chain was documented in a study of molecular identifiers for immune sequencing clone quantification (dated by TCRdb to 2017 to 2018). Some background on the complete study: For a replicate experiment, the RNA from either 20,000 or 100,000 naive CD8 T cells was divided into five aliquots, and four of those aliquots went on to sequencing. CD8 T cells were used in a methods study to benchmark molecular-identifier clustering-based TCR repertoire sequencing (MIDCIRS) and TCR RNA copy counting.

Broad study findings and their caveats: Highly expanded clone sizes could be underestimated if identical TCR molecules share a barcode. Spiked-in Jurkat TCR RNA equivalent to a single cell was reported to be detectable even among approximately 1 million naive CD8 T cells. Modeling gave about three recovered TCR RNA copies per cell versus around 9.9 by digital PCR, implying approximately 30% capture efficiency. Spiked-in Jurkat TCR RNA (10 copies' worth), which is not part of the donor repertoire, was contained in the naive libraries. In CMV-specific effector cells, clones with more than 20 RNA copies contained over 97% of molecules, whereas in naive cells such clones contained under 1% of molecules. When barcode sub-clustering was omitted, TCR diversity was inflated by chimeric consensus sequences, with chimeras reaching as high as 47%.

V is reduced by 1 base and J by 5 bases, leaving a spacing of 19 bases between them. The CDR3 has 16 amino acids, counting the end cysteine and phenylalanine. The sequence is cut down to CDR3 DNA, 48 bases in frame from base 1. CDR1 and CDR2 are drawn from the germline V gene (reference sequence): SGHKS, YYEKEE. The library was generated by PCR. TCRdb lists the instrument as NextSeq 500. Preparation of bulk TCR libraries followed a previously described approach, with the TCR primers listed in Table S5. Purification of total RNA was performed with the Qiagen AllPrep DNA/RNA kit. Before any analysis, reads coming from multiple sequencing runs of the same library were combined into one pool. In the paper's pipeline: Reads were retained only if the reads had an exact TCR constant sequence, and the retained reads were trimmed to 150 nt and grouped according to their 12-nt molecular barcodes. Reads in each barcode group were sub-clustered using a 15% Levenshtein threshold, and a quality-weighted consensus sequence was built for each RNA molecule. Non-functional sequences were excluded, and lower-count sequences lying one edit away from another sequence were also excluded. On the basis of fitting two negative binomial distributions, barcode sub-clusters with fewer than 20% of the maximum read count were discarded. TCRdb itself trimmed the public reads at Q25 with fastp, ran MiXCR and retained productive beta chains. When rows share a CDR3 protein, they turn into one entry using the most common DNA and genes. In this record, the V and J calls reflect TCRdb's handling and not the investigators' own analysis. In this sample the table shows 45,000 to 60,000 distinct CDR3 sequences, just over 35% of which occur a single time. The ten largest clones capture 3.8% of the sample.

In its sample, this clonotype was seen a few times. Its antigen target is currently unknown. Qualities for individual bases were not recorded, and no much larger clone is one base off. Libraries of naive CD8 T cells were built from approximately 22,000 to 940,000 sorted cells, with 10%, 30% or 50% of the purified RNA used. Naive CD8 T cells were FACS-sorted as CD8+CD4-CCR7+CD45RA+ on a BD FACSAria II into RLT Plus buffer. To test detection sensitivity, Jurkat RNA equal to around 10 TCR copies was added to samples of about 17,000-1,100,000 naive CD8 T cells. Enrichment of CD8 T cells was performed with RosetteSep CD8+ T Cell Enrichment Cocktail and Ficoll-Paque, after which ACK red cell lysis was carried out.

The clonotype comes from a human donor in good health. Some libraries in this study had Jurkat cell RNA spiked in. Sample: naive CD8+ T cells from blood, with Jurkat cell RNA spiked in. Interpreted using the paper, the cell subset or site label stands for: FACS-sorted CD8+CD4-CCR7+CD45RA+ naive T cells. The chain is encoded by TRBV5-5 joined to TRBJ2-7, with TRBD1 as a weak D call on 6 bases. The CDR3 corresponds to CASSLPAGEGLDEQYF. The base sequence is TGTGCCAGCAGCTTGCCGGCAGGGGAAGGGTTGGACGAGCAGTACTTC.